A selection of T cell receptor beta chains follows, all from one sample in a study of blood T cell repertoires in COVID-19. Assay: immunoSEQ multiplex PCR; the TCRdb copy retains only in-frame clones and omits some. The sample contains 65,000 to 90,000 clones, 83% of which appear only once. Sequencing input: peripheral blood. The receptor set was obtained from a woman aged 80 or over with acute or convalescent COVID-19. Both conserved end residues are part of each CDR3. Fields, in order: clone size, D gene, V gene, J gene, CDR3 protein, CDR3 DNA. A D gene is named only where the DNA matches it firmly. Size is omitted from some rows. Given values are once, few, many or a class for expanded clones.

abundance: -
d_gene: TRBD2
v_gene: TRBV5-4
j_gene: TRBJ2-2
CDR3aa: CASSLTGGVNTGELFF
CDR3nt: TGTGCCAGCAGCTTGACGGGAGGGGTTAACACCGGGGAGCTGTTTTTT

abundance: -
d_gene: -
v_gene: TRBV11-2
j_gene: TRBJ2-7
CDR3aa: CASSLRPVHSISYEQYF
CDR3nt: TGTGCCAGCAGCTTACGACCTGTCCACAGCATAAGCTACGAGCAGTACTTC

abundance: -
d_gene: -
v_gene: TRBV6-4
j_gene: TRBJ1-5
CDR3aa: CASSLDDNQPQHF
CDR3nt: TGTGCCAGCAGTCTAGATGACAATCAGCCCCAGCATTTT

abundance: -
d_gene: TRBD2
v_gene: TRBV7-2
j_gene: TRBJ2-3
CDR3aa: CASSLGGRTDTQYF
CDR3nt: TGTGCCAGCAGCTTAGGCGGGAGAACAGATACGCAGTATTTT

abundance: -
d_gene: TRBD1
v_gene: TRBV15
j_gene: TRBJ2-6
CDR3aa: CATQRQGRGANVLTF
CDR3nt: TGTGCCACCCAAAGACAGGGTCGCGGGGCCAACGTCCTGACTTTC

abundance: few
d_gene: TRBD2
v_gene: TRBV4-1
j_gene: TRBJ2-1
CDR3aa: CASSQVRASGTYNEQFF
CDR3nt: TGCGCCAGCAGCCAAGTTCGGGCTAGCGGGACCTACAATGAGCAGTTCTTC

abundance: -
d_gene: TRBD1
v_gene: TRBV3-1/TRBV3-2
j_gene: TRBJ1-1
CDR3aa: CASSRTGLRTEAFF
CDR3nt: TGTGCCAGCAGTCGGACAGGGCTGCGCACTGAAGCTTTCTTT

abundance: -
d_gene: TRBD2
v_gene: TRBV5-1
j_gene: TRBJ2-3
CDR3aa: CASSSGLAGPDTQYF
CDR3nt: TGCGCCAGCAGCTCGGGACTAGCGGGACCGGATACGCAGTATTTT

abundance: -
d_gene: -
v_gene: TRBV2
j_gene: TRBJ2-3
CDR3aa: CASSEMGRYTDTQYF
CDR3nt: TGTGCCAGCAGTGAAATGGGGAGGTACACAGATACGCAGTATTTT

abundance: -
d_gene: TRBD2
v_gene: TRBV6-5
j_gene: TRBJ2-1
CDR3aa: CASNKGGRAHNEQFF
CDR3nt: TGTGCCAGCAATAAAGGCGGGAGAGCCCACAATGAGCAGTTCTTC

abundance: -
d_gene: -
v_gene: TRBV30
j_gene: TRBJ2-2
CDR3aa: CAWSVHDSQNTGELFF
CDR3nt: TGTGCCTGGAGCGTACACGACAGCCAAAACACCGGGGAGCTGTTTTTT

abundance: -
d_gene: TRBD2
v_gene: TRBV7-8
j_gene: TRBJ2-1
CDR3aa: CASSLLPTSGSIYNEQFF
CDR3nt: TGTGCCAGCAGCTTACTACCGACTAGCGGGAGTATCTACAATGAGCAGTTCTTC

abundance: -
d_gene: -
v_gene: TRBV5-4
j_gene: TRBJ2-2
CDR3aa: CASSLGEANTGELFF
CDR3nt: TGTGCCAGCAGCTTGGGGGAGGCTAACACCGGGGAGCTGTTTTTT

abundance: -
d_gene: TRBD2
v_gene: TRBV12-5
j_gene: TRBJ2-1
CDR3aa: CASGLTGGAYNEQFF
CDR3nt: TGTGCTAGTGGTTTAACGGGGGGTGCCTACAATGAGCAGTTCTTC

abundance: -
d_gene: -
v_gene: TRBV11-2
j_gene: TRBJ2-7
CDR3aa: CASSLASSYEQYF
CDR3nt: TGTGCCAGCAGCTTAGCTAGTTCCTACGAGCAGTACTTC

abundance: -
d_gene: -
v_gene: TRBV7-2
j_gene: TRBJ1-2
CDR3aa: CASSLGIDYYGYTF
CDR3nt: TGTGCCAGCAGCTTAGGGATAGACTACTATGGCTACACCTTC

abundance: -
d_gene: TRBD2
v_gene: TRBV5-8
j_gene: TRBJ2-7
CDR3aa: CASSQTSGIGEQYF
CDR3nt: TGTGCCAGCAGCCAGACTAGCGGGATTGGGGAGCAGTACTTC

abundance: -
d_gene: -
v_gene: TRBV28
j_gene: TRBJ1-2
CDR3aa: CASRGGYGYTF
CDR3nt: TGTGCCAGCAGGGGGGGATATGGCTACACCTTC

abundance: -
d_gene: TRBD2
v_gene: TRBV4-2
j_gene: TRBJ2-7
CDR3aa: CASSQEGYGRDHEQYF
CDR3nt: TGTGCCAGCAGCCAAGAGGGGTACGGGAGGGACCACGAGCAGTACTTC

abundance: -
d_gene: -
v_gene: TRBV29-1
j_gene: TRBJ2-4
CDR3aa: CSGRRVGKNIQYF
CDR3nt: TGCAGCGGGAGGAGGGTCGGCAAAAACATTCAGTACTTC

abundance: -
d_gene: -
v_gene: TRBV27
j_gene: TRBJ2-1
CDR3aa: CASSLAPSSYNEQFF
CDR3nt: TGTGCCAGCAGTTTAGCACCGAGCTCCTACAATGAGCAGTTCTTC

abundance: -
d_gene: -
v_gene: TRBV30
j_gene: TRBJ1-2
CDR3aa: CAWSVPRDGGYTF
CDR3nt: TGTGCCTGGAGTGTACCCAGGGATGGTGGCTACACCTTC

abundance: -
d_gene: -
v_gene: TRBV18
j_gene: TRBJ1-4
CDR3aa: CASKDQEEKLFF
CDR3nt: TGTGCCAGCAAAGACCAGGAAGAAAAACTGTTTTTT

abundance: -
d_gene: TRBD2
v_gene: TRBV7-9
j_gene: TRBJ2-1
CDR3aa: CASSLGGTSGSEQFF
CDR3nt: TGTGCCAGCAGCTTAGGCGGGACTAGCGGGAGTGAGCAGTTCTTC

abundance: -
d_gene: -
v_gene: TRBV5-4
j_gene: TRBJ2-7
CDR3aa: CASSLEWSSYEQYF
CDR3nt: TGTGCCAGCAGCTTGGAGTGGAGTAGCTACGAGCAGTACTTC

abundance: few
d_gene: -
v_gene: TRBV6-5
j_gene: TRBJ1-1
CDR3aa: CASTAGDTEAFF
CDR3nt: TGTGCCAGCACGGCCGGGGACACTGAAGCTTTCTTT

abundance: -
d_gene: -
v_gene: TRBV10-3
j_gene: TRBJ1-6
CDR3aa: CAISEEIKINSPLHF
CDR3nt: TGTGCCATCAGTGAAGAGATAAAGATTAATTCACCCCTCCACTTT

abundance: once
d_gene: -
v_gene: TRBV5-6
j_gene: TRBJ2-7
CDR3aa: CASSPSTDNHEQYF
CDR3nt: TGTGCCAGCAGCCCGAGCACGGACAACCACGAGCAGTACTTC

abundance: few
d_gene: TRBD1
v_gene: TRBV7-9
j_gene: TRBJ1-5
CDR3aa: CASSPSAYRGPAQHF
CDR3nt: TGTGCCAGCAGCCCCTCGGCCTACAGGGGACCAGCCCAGCATTTT

abundance: -
d_gene: TRBD2
v_gene: TRBV12-5
j_gene: TRBJ2-1
CDR3aa: CASGQRAGGYNEQFF
CDR3nt: TGTGCTAGTGGTCAGCGAGCGGGGGGGTACAATGAGCAGTTCTTC

abundance: -
d_gene: -
v_gene: TRBV28
j_gene: TRBJ2-3
CDR3aa: CASVPGGASTDTQYF
CDR3nt: TGTGCCAGCGTCCCCGGGGGAGCGAGCACAGATACGCAGTATTTT

abundance: -
d_gene: -
v_gene: TRBV2
j_gene: TRBJ2-1
CDR3aa: CASSRPSADTYNEQFF
CDR3nt: TGTGCCAGCTCGCGGCCTAGCGCAGATACCTACAATGAGCAGTTCTTC

abundance: -
d_gene: -
v_gene: TRBV5-1
j_gene: TRBJ1-1
CDR3aa: CASSPGHGTEAFF
CDR3nt: TGCGCCAGCAGCCCCGGCCACGGGACTGAAGCTTTCTTT

abundance: -
d_gene: -
v_gene: TRBV4-2
j_gene: TRBJ2-2
CDR3aa: CASSPFSPGELFF
CDR3nt: TGTGCCAGCAGCCCGTTCTCCCCCGGGGAGCTGTTTTTT

abundance: -
d_gene: -
v_gene: TRBV21-1
j_gene: TRBJ2-3
CDR3aa: CASSKGLAGTSTDTQYF
CDR3nt: TGTGCCAGCAGCAAGGGACTAGCGGGAACTAGCACAGATACGCAGTATTTT

abundance: -
d_gene: TRBD1
v_gene: TRBV5-4
j_gene: TRBJ2-2
CDR3aa: CASSTGQGRYTGELFF
CDR3nt: TGTGCCAGCAGCACTGGACAGGGGCGGTACACCGGGGAGCTGTTTTTT

abundance: -
d_gene: -
v_gene: TRBV29-1
j_gene: TRBJ1-2
CDR3aa: CSVESVAGAHGYTF
CDR3nt: TGCAGCGTTGAATCGGTTGCAGGGGCCCATGGCTACACCTTC

abundance: -
d_gene: -
v_gene: TRBV29-1
j_gene: TRBJ1-2
CDR3aa: CSVWGPFGTDATGGYTF
CDR3nt: TGCAGCGTTTGGGGGCCATTTGGGACGGACGCGACTGGTGGCTACACCTTC

abundance: -
d_gene: TRBD2
v_gene: TRBV29-1
j_gene: TRBJ2-1
CDR3aa: CSTQSSGGTGPNEQFF
CDR3nt: TGCAGCACCCAGTCTAGCGGGGGAACAGGCCCCAATGAGCAGTTCTTC

abundance: -
d_gene: TRBD2
v_gene: TRBV11-2
j_gene: TRBJ2-7
CDR3aa: CASRRAGLSYEQYF
CDR3nt: TGTGCCAGCAGGAGAGCGGGACTCTCCTACGAGCAGTACTTC

abundance: -
d_gene: TRBD1
v_gene: TRBV7-9
j_gene: TRBJ2-1
CDR3aa: CASSSGTGGYNEQFF
CDR3nt: TGTGCCAGCAGCAGCGGGACAGGGGGCTACAATGAGCAGTTCTTC

abundance: -
d_gene: -
v_gene: TRBV5-1
j_gene: TRBJ1-4
CDR3aa: CASSLDSGDNEKLFF
CDR3nt: TGCGCCAGCAGCTTGGATTCAGGGGACAATGAAAAACTGTTTTTT

abundance: -
d_gene: -
v_gene: TRBV7-8
j_gene: TRBJ1-6
CDR3aa: CASSSPPGSPLHF
CDR3nt: TGTGCCAGCAGCTCCCCCCCGGGTTCACCCCTCCACTTT

abundance: -
d_gene: TRBD2
v_gene: TRBV7-7
j_gene: TRBJ2-3
CDR3aa: CASSPGLARGDTQYF
CDR3nt: TGTGCTAGCAGCCCCGGACTAGCTCGAGGGGATACGCAGTATTTT

abundance: -
d_gene: -
v_gene: TRBV11-2
j_gene: TRBJ1-1
CDR3aa: CASSSGTGTQNEAFF
CDR3nt: TGTGCCAGCAGCTCAGGAACCGGGACACAGAACGAAGCTTTCTTT

abundance: -
d_gene: TRBD2
v_gene: TRBV12-5
j_gene: TRBJ2-2
CDR3aa: CASGWTGGGNTGELFF
CDR3nt: TGTGCTAGTGGTTGGACGGGAGGGGGGAACACCGGGGAGCTGTTTTTT

abundance: few
d_gene: -
v_gene: TRBV3-1/TRBV3-2
j_gene: TRBJ1-1
CDR3aa: CASSQAGITEAFF
CDR3nt: TGTGCCAGCAGCCAAGCGGGTATCACTGAAGCTTTCTTT

abundance: -
d_gene: -
v_gene: TRBV21-1
j_gene: TRBJ2-7
CDR3aa: CASSGNRKNYEQYF
CDR3nt: TGTGCCAGCAGCGGTAACAGGAAAAACTACGAGCAGTACTTC

abundance: -
d_gene: -
v_gene: TRBV7-2
j_gene: TRBJ2-1
CDR3aa: CASSSQNLVQFF
CDR3nt: TGTGCCAGCAGCTCCCAGAATTTGGTGCAGTTCTTC

abundance: -
d_gene: -
v_gene: TRBV14
j_gene: TRBJ2-3
CDR3aa: CASSQGTGTDTQYF
CDR3nt: TGTGCCAGCAGCCAAGGTACAGGCACAGATACGCAGTATTTT

abundance: many
d_gene: TRBD1
v_gene: TRBV4-1
j_gene: TRBJ1-1
CDR3aa: CASSQGQGPVKAFF
CDR3nt: TGCGCCAGCAGCCAAGGACAGGGACCTGTAAAAGCTTTCTTT

abundance: -
d_gene: TRBD2
v_gene: TRBV4-2
j_gene: TRBJ2-1
CDR3aa: CASSQGVREQGNEQFF
CDR3nt: TGTGCCAGCAGCCAAGGGGTGCGGGAGCAAGGCAATGAGCAGTTCTTC

abundance: -
d_gene: TRBD2
v_gene: TRBV28
j_gene: TRBJ2-1
CDR3aa: CASSLPPGLAGENEQFF
CDR3nt: TGTGCCAGCAGTTTGCCCCCAGGACTAGCGGGAGAGAATGAGCAGTTCTTC

abundance: -
d_gene: TRBD1
v_gene: TRBV28
j_gene: TRBJ1-2
CDR3aa: CASSFRRGPNYGYTF
CDR3nt: TGTGCCAGCAGTTTCCGCAGGGGGCCGAACTATGGCTACACCTTC

abundance: few
d_gene: TRBD1
v_gene: TRBV18
j_gene: TRBJ1-6
CDR3aa: CASSQTGDTGNSPLHF
CDR3nt: TGTGCCAGCTCACAGACAGGGGATACGGGTAATTCACCCCTCCACTTT